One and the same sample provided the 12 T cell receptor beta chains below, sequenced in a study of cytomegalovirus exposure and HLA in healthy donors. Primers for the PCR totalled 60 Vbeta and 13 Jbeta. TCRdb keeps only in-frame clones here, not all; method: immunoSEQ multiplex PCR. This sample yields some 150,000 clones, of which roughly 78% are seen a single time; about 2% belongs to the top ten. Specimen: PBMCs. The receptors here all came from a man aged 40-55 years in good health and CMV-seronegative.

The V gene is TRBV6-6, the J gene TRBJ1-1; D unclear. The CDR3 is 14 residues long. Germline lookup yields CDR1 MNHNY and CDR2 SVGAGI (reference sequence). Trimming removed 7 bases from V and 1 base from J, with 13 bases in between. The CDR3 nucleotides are TGTGCCAGCACTCAACGGCGAGGGAACACTGAAGCTTTCTTT. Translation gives CASTQRRGNTEAFF.

DNA of the CDR3: TGTGCCAGCAGCCAAGGGAGAAATACGCAGTATTTT. Its protein product is CASSQGRNTQYF. This chain uses TRBV11-3 with TRBJ2-3, with a weak D call TRBD2 (5 bases). V shed 5 bases and J shed 7 bases, with 10 bases lying between them. The CDR3 covers 12 residues. Germline V CDR1 and CDR2: SGHNT, YENEEA.

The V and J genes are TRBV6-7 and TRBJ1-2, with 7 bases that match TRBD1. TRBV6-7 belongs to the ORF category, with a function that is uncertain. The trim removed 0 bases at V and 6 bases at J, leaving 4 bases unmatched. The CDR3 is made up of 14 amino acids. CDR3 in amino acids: CASSYSTGSHGYTF. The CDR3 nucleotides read TGTGCCAGCAGTTACTCGACAGGGAGTCATGGCTACACCTTC.

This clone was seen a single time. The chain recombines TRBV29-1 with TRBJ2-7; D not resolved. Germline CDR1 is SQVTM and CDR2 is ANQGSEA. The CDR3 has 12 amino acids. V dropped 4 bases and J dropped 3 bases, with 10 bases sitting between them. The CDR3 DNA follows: TGCAGCGTTGTAACCTCCGGCTACGAGCAGTACTTC. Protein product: CSVVTSGYEQYF.

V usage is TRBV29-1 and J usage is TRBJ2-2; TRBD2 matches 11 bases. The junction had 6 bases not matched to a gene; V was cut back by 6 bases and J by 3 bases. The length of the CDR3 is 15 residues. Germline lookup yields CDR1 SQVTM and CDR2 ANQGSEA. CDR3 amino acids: CSVALAGVYTGELFF. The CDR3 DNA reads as TGCAGCGTAGCACTAGCGGGAGTATACACCGGGGAGCTGTTTTTT.

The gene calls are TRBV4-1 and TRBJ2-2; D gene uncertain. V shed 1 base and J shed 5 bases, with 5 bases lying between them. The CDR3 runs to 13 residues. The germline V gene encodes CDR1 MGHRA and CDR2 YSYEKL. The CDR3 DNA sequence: TGCGCCAGCAGCCAAGTCTTAACCGGGGAGCTGTTTTTT. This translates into CASSQVLTGELFF.

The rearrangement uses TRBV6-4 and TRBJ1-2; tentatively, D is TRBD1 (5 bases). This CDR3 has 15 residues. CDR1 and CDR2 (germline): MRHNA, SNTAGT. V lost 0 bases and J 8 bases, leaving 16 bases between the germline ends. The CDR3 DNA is TGTGCCAGCAGTGACTCAGGTGGGGCGTACCGGGGCTACACCTTC. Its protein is CASSDSGGAYRGYTF.

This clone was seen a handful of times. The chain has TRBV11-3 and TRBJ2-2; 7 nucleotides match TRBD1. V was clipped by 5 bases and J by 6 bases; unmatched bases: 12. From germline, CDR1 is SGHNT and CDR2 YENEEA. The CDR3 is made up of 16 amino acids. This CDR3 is CASSPPRQGKSGELFF. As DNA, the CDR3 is TGTGCCAGCAGCCCACCTCGACAGGGTAAATCCGGGGAGCTGTTTTTT.

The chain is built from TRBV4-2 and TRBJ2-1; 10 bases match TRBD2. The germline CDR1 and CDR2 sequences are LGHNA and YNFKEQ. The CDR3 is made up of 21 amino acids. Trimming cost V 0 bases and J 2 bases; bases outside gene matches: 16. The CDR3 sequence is CASSQDPGGRPGTSAYNEQFF. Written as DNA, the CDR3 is TGTGCCAGCAGCCAAGATCCAGGTGGGCGGCCCGGGACTAGCGCCTACAATGAGCAGTTCTTC.

CDR3 sequence: CASSLGAETQYF. The CDR3 coding sequence is TGTGCCAGCAGCTTGGGGGCGGAGACCCAGTACTTC. This chain connects TRBV5-6 to TRBJ2-5; D unresolved. This CDR3 spans 12 amino acids. V lost 0 bases and J lost 5, with 5 bases in between. Per the germline V gene, CDR1 is SGHDT and CDR2 is YYEEEE.

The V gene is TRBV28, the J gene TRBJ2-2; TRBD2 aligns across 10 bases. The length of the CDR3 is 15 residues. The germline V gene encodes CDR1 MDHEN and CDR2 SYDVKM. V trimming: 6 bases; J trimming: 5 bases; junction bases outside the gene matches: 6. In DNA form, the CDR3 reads TGTGCCAGCAGGGGGGCTAGCGGGGGAACCGGGGAGCTGTTTTTT. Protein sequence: CASRGASGGTGELFF.

The DNA of the CDR3 is TGCGCCAGCAGCTCGGGACTAGCGGGACGGGATGAGCAGTTCTTC. This gives the protein CASSSGLAGRDEQFF. V is TRBV5-1 and J is TRBJ2-1, with 13 nucleotides matching TRBD2. CDR1 is SGHRS and CDR2 is YFSETQ in the germline V gene. Losses at the gene ends were 3 bases for V and 8 bases for J; bases not matched to a gene: 5. The CDR3 runs 15 residues.